Listed here are 15 T cell receptor beta chains from one sample, sequenced in a study of T cells in Graves' hyperthyroidism and ophthalmopathy. Amplification of TCR beta CDR3 regions used RNA as the template. During a first-round RT-PCR of the TCR CDR3, the HTBI primer set was used. TCRdb analysed the multiplex PCR reads with MiXCR anew, one entry per CDR3 protein. Of some 350,000 distinct CDR3 sequences listed, roughly 15% were seen once; the top ten hold 34%. What was sequenced was blood. These receptors were taken from a woman aged 40 to 49 with Graves' ophthalmopathy.

This clonotype was seen repeatedly, ten times or more. This chain connects TRBV5-5 to TRBJ1-1; unclear D gene. Germline V lookup: CDR1 SGHKS, CDR2 YYEKEE (reference sequence). CDR3 length: 14 residues. V lost 1 base and J 0 bases, leaving 7 bases between the germline ends. The CDR3 DNA reads TGTGCCAGCAGCTTGTTTCGGATGAACACTGAAGCTTTCTTT. Translating it yields CASSLFRMNTEAFF.

This clonotype appeared many times. The chain joins TRBV11-3 to TRBJ2-7; D unresolved. CDR1 and CDR2 (germline): SGHNT, YENEEA. CDR3 length: 12 amino acids. Between the trimmed V and J ends, which lost 2 bases and 4 bases, there was a span of 6 bases. DNA of the CDR3: TGTGCCAGCAGCTTAATGCCGTACGAGCAGTACTTC. This encodes CASSLMPYEQYF.

The sample holds a few counts of this clonotype. The genes are TRBV4-1 and TRBJ1-1, with D perhaps TRBD1 (5 bases). The CDR3 runs to 18 residues. V was shortened by 0 bases and J by 5 bases, with 22 bases between the two germline ends. Germline CDR1 reads MGHRA; CDR2 reads YSYEKL. As DNA, the CDR3 is TGCGCCAGCAGCCAAGATCCTAGGTTACAGGCTAGGAGGACTGAAGCTTTCTTT. The encoded protein is CASSQDPRLQARRTEAFF.

This sequence joins TRBV7-9 and TRBJ2-1; no definite D call. The CDR3 is made up of 14 amino acids. Trimming pared 2 bases from V and 4 bases from J, leaving 9 bases between. Germline V gives CDR1 SEHNR, CDR2 FQNEAQ (reference sequence). The CDR3 DNA follows: TGTGCCAGCAGCTTAAATTCGAGATACAATGAGCAGTTCTTC. It translates to CASSLNSRYNEQFF.

The J gene is TRBJ2-1, the V gene TRBV20-1, with D perhaps matching TRBD1 or TRBD2 (6 bases each). Per germline, CDR1 DFQATT and CDR2 SNEGSKA (reference sequence). This CDR3 spans 16 amino acids. V was cut by 6 bases and J by 2 bases, with 20 bases left in between. CDR3 region: CSASLSVRGPYNEQFF. CDR3 DNA sequence: TGCAGTGCAAGTTTATCCGTCCGGGGGCCCTACAATGAGCAGTTCTTC.

This clonotype was detected many times. The rearrangement joins TRBV6-1 to TRBJ2-7; D is perhaps TRBD1 (6 bases). Germline-derived CDR1 and CDR2 are MNHNS and SASEGT. Trimming took 6 bases from V and 5 from J, leaving 17 bases between them. The CDR3 consists of 14 residues. The CDR3 nucleotides read TGTGCCAGCAGACCAACAGGGTTAGTAGACGAGCAGTACTTC. Translated: CASRPTGLVDEQYF.

The rearrangement joins TRBV14 to TRBJ2-2; D unclear. The CDR3 is made up of 14 amino acids. Between the trimmed V and J ends, which lost 5 bases and 2 bases, there was a span of 9 bases. The germline gives CDR1 SGHDN, CDR2 FVKESK. The CDR3 spells CASSKTRNTGELFF. CDR3 DNA: TGTGCCAGCAGCAAAACAAGAAACACCGGGGAGCTGTTTTTT.

This clonotype was seen many times. This sequence joins TRBV5-6 and TRBJ1-1; no firm D call. Germline lookup yields CDR1 SGHDT and CDR2 YYEEEE. The CDR3 has 12 residues. V lost 5 bases, J lost 3 bases, and 8 bases lay in between. The CDR3 protein is CASSDGDTEAFF. CDR3 DNA: TGTGCCAGCAGTGATGGGGACACTGAAGCTTTCTTT.

V usage is TRBV3-1 and J usage is TRBJ1-3, with a weak D call TRBD1 (5 bases). This CDR3 spans 15 amino acids. Germline CDR1 and CDR2: LGHDT and YNNKEL (reference sequence). Trimming stripped 1 base from V and 4 bases from J, with 11 bases between. In DNA, the CDR3 is TGTGCCAGCAGCCAAGCCCGGGGGGGAGGAAACACCATATATTTT. This translates into CASSQARGGGNTIYF.

This clonotype was found a few times. V and J are TRBV15 and TRBJ2-5; D remains unclear. CDR1 is LNHNV, CDR2 YYDKDF, per germline (reference sequence). V was pared by 3 bases and J by 1 base, with 9 bases between. The length of the CDR3 is 14 residues. The CDR3 coding sequence is TGTGCCACCAGCAGGGGAAGTGCCCAAGAGACCCAGTACTTC. Residues: CATSRGSAQETQYF. The entire variable domain, with the rest obtained from reference TRBV15 and TRBJ2-5, is as follows: DAMVIQNPRYQVTQFGKPVTLSCSQTLNHNVMYWYQQKSSQAPKLLFHYYDKDFNNEADTPDNFQSRRPNTSFCFLDIRSPGLGDTAMYLCATSRGSAQETQYFGPGTRLLVL.

The CDR3 loop reads CASSHSTQVPGELFF. The CDR3 DNA is TGTGCCAGCAGCCACTCTACACAGGTTCCCGGGGAGCTGTTTTTT. The chain recombines TRBV14 with TRBJ2-2; perhaps TRBD1 as D (5 bases). The CDR3 spans 15 residues. Trimming took off 3 bases at V and 6 bases at J, with 14 bases between the two ends. Germline CDR1 and CDR2: SGHDN and FVKESK.

The J gene is TRBJ2-7, the V gene TRBV30; tentative D call: TRBD1 (7 bases). This CDR3 is built from 16 residues. V gave up 3 bases and J gave up 6 bases, with 24 bases separating them. From germline, CDR1 is GTSNPN and CDR2 SVGIG (reference sequence). CDR3 sequence (DNA): TGTGCCTGGAGCGGGGCTCGGGCGGGACAGCGCGGCGAGCAGTACTTC. It codes for CAWSGARAGQRGEQYF. The full variable domain, with the rest looked up from reference TRBV30 and TRBJ2-7, is SQTIHQWPATLVQPVGSPLSLECTVEGTSNPNLYWYRQAAGRGLQLLFYSVGIGQISSEVPQNLSASRPQDRQFILSSKKLLLSDSGFYLCAWSGARAGQRGEQYFGPGTRLTVT.

This clonotype was seen a few times. The V call is TRBV20-1, the J call TRBJ2-5, with 9 bases lining up with TRBD1. V trimming: 6 bases; J trimming: 2 bases; junction bases outside the gene matches: 4. The germline CDR1 and CDR2 sequences are DFQATT and SNEGSKA (reference sequence). CDR3 length: 13 residues. CDR3 sequence: CSAGDRGQETQYF. DNA of the CDR3: TGCAGTGCGGGAGACAGGGGGCAAGAGACCCAGTACTTC.

The chain has TRBV20-1 and TRBJ2-7; 7 bases fit TRBD1. The CDR3 loop spans 17 amino acids. Germline CDR1 DFQATT, CDR2 SNEGSKA (reference sequence). V gave up 4 bases and J gave up 4 bases; unmatched junction bases: 19. In DNA, the CDR3 is TGCAGTGCTACCCAGGCCGGGACAGCTACCTGGGGGTACGAGCAGTACTTC. This encodes CSATQAGTATWGYEQYF.

Only a few counts were recorded for this clonotype. CDR3 nucleotide sequence: TGCAGTGCTTTAGTAACAGGGGGGTACGAGCAGTACTTC. It yields the protein CSALVTGGYEQYF. This chain links TRBV20-1 with TRBJ2-7, with 8 bases lining up with TRBD1. This CDR3 spans 13 amino acids. From germline, CDR1 is DFQATT and CDR2 SNEGSKA (reference sequence). With 5 bases clipped from V and 4 bases from J, the junction kept 7 bases outside the gene matches.